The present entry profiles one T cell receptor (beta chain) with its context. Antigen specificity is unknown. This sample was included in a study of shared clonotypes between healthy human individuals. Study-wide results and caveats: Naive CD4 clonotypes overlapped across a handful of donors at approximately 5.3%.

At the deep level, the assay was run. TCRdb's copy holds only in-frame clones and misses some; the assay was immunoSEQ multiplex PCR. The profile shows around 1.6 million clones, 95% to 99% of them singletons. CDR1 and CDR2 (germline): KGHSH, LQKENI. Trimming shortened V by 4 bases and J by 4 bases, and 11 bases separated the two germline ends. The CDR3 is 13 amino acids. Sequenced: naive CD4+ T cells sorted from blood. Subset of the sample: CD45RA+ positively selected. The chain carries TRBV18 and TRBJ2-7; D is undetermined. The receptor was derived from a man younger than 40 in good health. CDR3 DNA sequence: TGTGCCAGCTCACGGGCTAGTAGGTACGAGCAGTACTTC. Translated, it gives CASSRASRYEQYF.